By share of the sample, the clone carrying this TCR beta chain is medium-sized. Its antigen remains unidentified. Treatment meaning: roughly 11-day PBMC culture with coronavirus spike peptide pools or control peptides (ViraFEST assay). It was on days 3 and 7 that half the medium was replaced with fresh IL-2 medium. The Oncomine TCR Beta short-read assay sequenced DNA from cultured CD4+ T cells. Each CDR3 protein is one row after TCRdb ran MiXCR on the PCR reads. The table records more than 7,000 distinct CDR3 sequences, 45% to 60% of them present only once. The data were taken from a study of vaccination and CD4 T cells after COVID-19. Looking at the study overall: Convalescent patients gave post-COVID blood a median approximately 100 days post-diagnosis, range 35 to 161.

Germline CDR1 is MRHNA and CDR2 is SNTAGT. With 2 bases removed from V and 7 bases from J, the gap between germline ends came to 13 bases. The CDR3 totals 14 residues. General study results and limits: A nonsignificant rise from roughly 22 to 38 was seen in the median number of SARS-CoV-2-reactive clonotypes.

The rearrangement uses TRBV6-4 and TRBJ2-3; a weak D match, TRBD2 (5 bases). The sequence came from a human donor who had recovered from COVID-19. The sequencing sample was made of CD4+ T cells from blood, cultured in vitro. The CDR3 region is CASSDPTLANTQYF. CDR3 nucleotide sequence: TGTGCCAGCAGTGACCCCACCCTAGCAAATACGCAGTATTTT.